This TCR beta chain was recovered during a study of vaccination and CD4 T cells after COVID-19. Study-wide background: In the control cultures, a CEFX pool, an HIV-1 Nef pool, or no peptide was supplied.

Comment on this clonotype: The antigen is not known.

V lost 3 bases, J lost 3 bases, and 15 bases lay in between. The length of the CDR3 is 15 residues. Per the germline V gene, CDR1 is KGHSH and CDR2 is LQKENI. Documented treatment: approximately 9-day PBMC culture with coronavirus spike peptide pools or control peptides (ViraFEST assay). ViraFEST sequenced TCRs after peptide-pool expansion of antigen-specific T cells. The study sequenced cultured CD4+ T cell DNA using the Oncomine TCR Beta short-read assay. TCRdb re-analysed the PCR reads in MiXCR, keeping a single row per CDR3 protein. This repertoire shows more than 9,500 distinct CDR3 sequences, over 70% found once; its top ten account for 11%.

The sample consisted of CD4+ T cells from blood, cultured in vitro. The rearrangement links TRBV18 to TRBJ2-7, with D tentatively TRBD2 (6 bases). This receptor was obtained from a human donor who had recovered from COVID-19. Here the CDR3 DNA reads TGTGCCAGCTCACCCGGGGGTAGCCGGGACTACGAGCAGTACTTC. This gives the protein CASSPGGSRDYEQYF.